The rows below give T cell receptor beta chains drawn from one sample of a study of T cell responses to AZD1222 COVID-19 vaccine. Libraries were prepared by immunoSEQ multiplex PCR; TCRdb keeps only in-frame clonotypes and omits some of them. The top ten clones hold about 3.4% of a sample with about 140,000 clones, around 90% of them seen once. The source was peripheral blood, collected 28 days after the second AZD1222 dose. The receptors were sampled from an adult who received the AZD1222 COVID-19 vaccine. The CDR3 runs from the conserved cysteine through the conserved F or W. A D gene is named only where the DNA matches it firmly. Clone size is stated in some rows and not others, as once, few, many or a class when expanded.

v_gene,j_gene,abundance,d_gene,CDR3nt,CDR3aa
TRBV9,TRBJ1-1,NA,NA,TGTGCCAGCAGCGTAGTTGACGGGTACACTGAAGCTTTCTTT,CASSVVDGYTEAFF
TRBV28,TRBJ2-3,NA,NA,TGTGCCAGCAGTTTTAATTCCGGACGGCCAGTCACAGATACGCAGTATTTT,CASSFNSGRPVTDTQYF
TRBV5-1,TRBJ2-3,NA,TRBD1,TGCGCCAGCAGCTTGCGAGGGGGCCTCACAGATACGCAGTATTTT,CASSLRGGLTDTQYF
TRBV20-1,TRBJ1-2,NA,NA,TGCAGTGCTAGTGCAACTAATAACTATGGCTACACCTTC,CSASATNNYGYTF
TRBV7-9,TRBJ1-1,NA,TRBD1,TGTGCCAGCAGCTATCCCGGGACAGGGGGGAACACTGAAGCTTTCTTT,CASSYPGTGGNTEAFF
TRBV24-1,TRBJ2-7,medium-sized,TRBD1,TGTGCCACCAGTGATTCCCGGGACAGGGGCTACGAGCAGTACTTC,CATSDSRDRGYEQYF
TRBV7-3,TRBJ1-2,NA,NA,TGTGCCAGCAGCCCTAATGCCGGGACTAAGGGTGGCTACACCTTC,CASSPNAGTKGGYTF
TRBV3-1/TRBV3-2,TRBJ1-4,NA,NA,TGTGCCAGCAGCCAAAAAGTGGCGACCCTCTCCAGGGAAAAACTGTTTTTT,CASSQKVATLSREKLFF
TRBV3-1/TRBV3-2,TRBJ1-5,NA,TRBD1,TGTGCCAGCAGCCAAGCAGGACAGGGGGCAGGTGGCAATCAGCCCCAGCATTTT,CASSQAGQGAGGNQPQHF
TRBV5-4,TRBJ2-5,NA,NA,TGTGCCAGCAGCCTGCCAGGGGAAGAGACCCAGTACTTC,CASSLPGEETQYF
TRBV3-1/TRBV3-2,TRBJ2-1,NA,NA,TGTGCCAGCAGCCTAATTAACAATGAGCAGTTCTTC,CASSLINNEQFF
TRBV30,TRBJ2-7,NA,NA,TGTGCCTGGAGTCCAGGACCCTACGAGCAGTACTTC,CAWSPGPYEQYF
TRBV5-1,TRBJ2-1,NA,NA,TGCGCCAGCAGCTTTACTTCTACAGGTTACAATGAGCAGTTCTTC,CASSFTSTGYNEQFF
TRBV7-2,TRBJ1-5,NA,NA,TGTGCCAGCAGCTTACCGGGATGGCCCCAGCATTTT,CASSLPGWPQHF
TRBV6-4,TRBJ1-3,NA,NA,TGTGCCAGCAGCTCCTGGACAATCTCTGGAAACACCATATATTTT,CASSSWTISGNTIYF
TRBV2,TRBJ2-3,NA,TRBD1,TGTGCCAGCTCGTCACCGGGACAGGGGGCTTACGCGCAGTATTTT,CASSSPGQGAYAQYF
TRBV6-5,TRBJ2-7,NA,TRBD2,TGTGCCAGCAGTTACTCGACTAGCCTTCCGGGAGAGCAGTACTTC,CASSYSTSLPGEQYF
TRBV4-1,TRBJ2-7,NA,NA,TGCGCCAGCAGCCTCGACAGATCCTACGAGCAGTACTTC,CASSLDRSYEQYF
TRBV5-6,TRBJ2-7,NA,TRBD1,TGTGCCAGCAGCCCAGACAGGGGATTTTCGGAGCAGTACTTC,CASSPDRGFSEQYF
TRBV5-1,TRBJ2-4,NA,TRBD1,TGCGCCAGCAGCTTCTACGGGGACAGGGTCACGAACATTCAGTACTTC,CASSFYGDRVTNIQYF
TRBV5-6,TRBJ2-1,NA,NA,TGTGCCAGCAGCTACTACAATGAGCAGTTCTTC,CASSYYNEQFF
TRBV30,TRBJ1-1,NA,NA,TGTGCCTGGAGTGTAATGAGGGATGAAGCTTTCTTT,CAWSVMRDEAFF